A selection of T cell receptor beta chains follows, all from one sample in a study of human T cells and chemical hapten exposure. TCRdb fed the RACE reads into MiXCR, producing one record per CDR3 protein. The table lists tens of thousands of distinct CDR3 sequences, 10% to 15% of them singletons. The sequencing used whole blood, collected in connection with sensitization to the hapten diphenylcyclopropenone (DPC). These receptors came from a woman in her fifties or sixties with alopecia areata. Some clones in this sample may be carry-over from other donors' samples. Each CDR3 is given with its conserved first and last residue. Each record gives: J gene, clone size, V gene, D gene, CDR3 DNA, CDR3 protein. The D gene is left open where the match is weak. Size is stated for part of the rows, as once, few or many counts, or as a class when the clone is expanded.

>TRBJ2-7|few|TRBV10-3|NA
TGTGCCATCAGTGGGAGGCCCCCCTACGAGCAGTACTTC
CAISGRPPYEQYF
>TRBJ1-6|NA|TRBV29-1|NA
TGCAGCGTTGAGCGGAGCTATAATTCACCCCTCCACTTT
CSVERSYNSPLHF
>TRBJ2-7|many|TRBV2|NA
TGTGCCCTACTAAGAGGATCCCAGGACAACTACGAGCAGTACTTC
CALLRGSQDNYEQYF
>TRBJ2-5|many|TRBV5-4|TRBD2
TGTGCCAGCAGCTCATCCGGGACTACCGAGACCCAGTACTTC
CASSSSGTTETQYF
>TRBJ2-3|many|TRBV29-1|NA
TGCAGCGTTGATAAAAGGACAGAGAATGGCGCAGATACGCAGTATTTT
CSVDKRTENGADTQYF
>TRBJ2-3|many|TRBV12-3/TRBV12-4|NA
TGTGCCAGCAGTTTACTTTCGACAGATACGCAGTATTTT
CASSLLSTDTQYF
>TRBJ2-3|few|TRBV5-6|TRBD1
TGTGCCAGCAGCCTAGAACGGACAGGGATGACAGATACGCAGTATTTT
CASSLERTGMTDTQYF
>TRBJ2-3|many|TRBV7-9|NA
TGTGCCAGCAGCTTAGTTAACCCCCGGACTCCCCGGCAGGGCACAGATACGCAGTATTTT
CASSLVNPRTPRQGTDTQYF
>TRBJ2-1|few|TRBV7-9|TRBD2
TGTGCCAGCAGCTGGACTAGCGGAGGATACAATGAGCAGTTCTTC
CASSWTSGGYNEQFF
>TRBJ1-1|many|TRBV29-1|TRBD1
TGCAGCGTTCAACAGGGGCGGACAGACACTGAAGCTTTCTTT
CSVQQGRTDTEAFF
>TRBJ2-1|NA|TRBV5-1|TRBD2
TGCGCCAGCAGCTTTTTTCCCCCCTCCGGGACTAGCGGTCTAAATGAGCAGTTCTTC
CASSFFPPSGTSGLNEQFF
>TRBJ2-7|few|TRBV11-2|TRBD1
TGTGCCAGCAGGATTGGACAGGGTCGGGCCTACGAGCAGTACTTC
CASRIGQGRAYEQYF
>TRBJ2-7|NA|TRBV3-1|TRBD1
TGTGCCAGCAGCCCGGGACAGGGCTACGAGCAGTACTTC
CASSPGQGYEQYF
>TRBJ1-1|NA|TRBV12-3/TRBV12-4|TRBD1
TGTGCCAGCAGTTCATCCGGACAGGGTGACACTGAAGCTTTCTTT
CASSSSGQGDTEAFF
>TRBJ2-3|many|TRBV6-5|TRBD1
TGTGCCAGCATGACAGGGGGCAGCGCAGATACGCAGTATTTT
CASMTGGSADTQYF
>TRBJ2-3|NA|TRBV29-1|TRBD1
TGCAGCGTTGGCCTTAACAGGGGAATCACAGATACGCAGTATTTT
CSVGLNRGITDTQYF
>TRBJ1-6|NA|TRBV5-4|NA
TGTGCCAGCAGCTCGAGGGCGGACAATTCACCCCTCCACTTT
CASSSRADNSPLHF